The sequence of this TCR beta chain was determined in a study of CD8+ T cells in alopecia areata. cDNA reverse transcribed from extracted RNA served as the sequencing template. Libraries were prepared by immunoSEQ multiplex PCR; TCRdb keeps only in-frame clonotypes and omits some of them. The sample lists 100,000 to 120,000 clones; 58% were seen once. V was shortened by 6 bases and J by 2 bases, with 10 bases between the two germline ends. Germline V gene data show CDR1 as MNHEY and CDR2 as SMNVEV (reference sequence). CDR3 length equals 13 residues. From alopecia areata patients, lesional scalp punch biopsies and peripheral blood were collected. A FACSAria was used to sort CD4+ and CD8+ T cells. These cells came from PBMCs. Overall study results and limits: Scalp lesions, especially in alopecia totalis/universalis, had higher clonality than normal scalp. Scalp sequencing also captures normal skin's resident alphabeta T cells.

A single count supports this clone. The antigen is not known. The sample carries other DNA sequences with the same CDR3. The receptor was isolated from a human donor with alopecia areata. The sequenced material came from NKG2D-low CD8+ T cells sorted from blood. The V call is TRBV27, the J call TRBJ1-1, with D hard to call. CDR3 region: CASRAGPNTEAFF. The CDR3 DNA follows: TGTGCCAGCAGGGCCGGCCCCAACACTGAAGCTTTCTTT.